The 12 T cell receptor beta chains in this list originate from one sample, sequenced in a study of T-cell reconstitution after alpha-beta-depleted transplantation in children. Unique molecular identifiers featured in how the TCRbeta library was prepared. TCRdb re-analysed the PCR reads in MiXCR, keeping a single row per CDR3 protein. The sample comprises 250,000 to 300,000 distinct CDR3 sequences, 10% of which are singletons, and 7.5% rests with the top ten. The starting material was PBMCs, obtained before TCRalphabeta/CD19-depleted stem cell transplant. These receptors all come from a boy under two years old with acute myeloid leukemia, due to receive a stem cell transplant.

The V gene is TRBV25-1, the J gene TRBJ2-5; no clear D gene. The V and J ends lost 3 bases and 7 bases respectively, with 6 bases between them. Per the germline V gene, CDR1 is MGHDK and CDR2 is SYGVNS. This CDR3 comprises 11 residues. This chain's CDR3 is CASSELGTQYF. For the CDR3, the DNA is TGTGCCAGCAGTGAGCTCGGGACCCAGTACTTC.

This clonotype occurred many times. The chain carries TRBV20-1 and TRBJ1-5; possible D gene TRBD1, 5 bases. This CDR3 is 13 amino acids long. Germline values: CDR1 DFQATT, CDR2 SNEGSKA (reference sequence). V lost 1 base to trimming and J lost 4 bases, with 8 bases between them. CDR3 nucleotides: TGCAGTGCTAGAGGGGACGGGAATCAGCCCCAGCATTTT. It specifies CSARGDGNQPQHF.

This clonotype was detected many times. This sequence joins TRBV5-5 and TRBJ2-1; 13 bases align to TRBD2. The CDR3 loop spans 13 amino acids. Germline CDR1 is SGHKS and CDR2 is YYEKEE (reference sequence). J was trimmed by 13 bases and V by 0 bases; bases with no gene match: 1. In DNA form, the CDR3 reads TGTGCCAGCAGCTTGGGACTAGCGGGAGGTCAGTTCTTC. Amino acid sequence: CASSLGLAGGQFF.

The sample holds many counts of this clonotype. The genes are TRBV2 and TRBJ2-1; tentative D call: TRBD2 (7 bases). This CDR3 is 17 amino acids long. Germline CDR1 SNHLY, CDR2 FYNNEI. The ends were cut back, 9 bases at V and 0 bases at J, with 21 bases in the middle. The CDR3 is CASPIGGGESSYNEQFF. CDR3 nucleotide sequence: TGTGCCAGTCCGATCGGCGGGGGCGAGAGCTCCTACAATGAGCAGTTCTTC. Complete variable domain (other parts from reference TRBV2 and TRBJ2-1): EPEVTQTPSHQVTQMGQEVILRCVPISNHLYFYWYRQILGQKVEFLVSFYNNEISEKSEIFDDQFSVERPDGSNFTLKIRSTKLEDSAMYFCASPIGGGESSYNEQFFGPGTRLTVL.

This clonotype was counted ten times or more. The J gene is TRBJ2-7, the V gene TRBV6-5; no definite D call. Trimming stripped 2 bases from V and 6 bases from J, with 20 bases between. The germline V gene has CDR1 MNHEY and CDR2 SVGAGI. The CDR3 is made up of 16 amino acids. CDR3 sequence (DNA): TGTGCCAGCAGTTACGGCCTTGGGGATGGCTGGTTCGAGCAGTACTTC. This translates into CASSYGLGDGWFEQYF.

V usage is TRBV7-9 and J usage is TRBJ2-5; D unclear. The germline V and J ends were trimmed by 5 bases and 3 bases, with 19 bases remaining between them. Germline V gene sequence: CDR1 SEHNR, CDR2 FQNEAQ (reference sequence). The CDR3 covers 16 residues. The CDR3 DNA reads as TGTGCCAGCAGCCCCCGCCTCGATCAGCCAAAAGAGACCCAGTACTTC. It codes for CASSPRLDQPKETQYF.

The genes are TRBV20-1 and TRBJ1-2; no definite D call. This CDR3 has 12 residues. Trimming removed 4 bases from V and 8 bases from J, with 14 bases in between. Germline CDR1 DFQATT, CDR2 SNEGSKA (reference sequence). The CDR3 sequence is CSATPILWGYTF. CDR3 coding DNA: TGCAGTGCTACCCCGATACTTTGGGGCTACACCTTC.

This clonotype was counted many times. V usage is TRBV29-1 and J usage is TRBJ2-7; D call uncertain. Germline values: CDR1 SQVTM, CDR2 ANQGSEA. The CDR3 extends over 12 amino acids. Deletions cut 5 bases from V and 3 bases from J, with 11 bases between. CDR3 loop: CSVYLSVYEQYF. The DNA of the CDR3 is TGCAGCGTTTATTTGTCGGTCTACGAGCAGTACTTC.

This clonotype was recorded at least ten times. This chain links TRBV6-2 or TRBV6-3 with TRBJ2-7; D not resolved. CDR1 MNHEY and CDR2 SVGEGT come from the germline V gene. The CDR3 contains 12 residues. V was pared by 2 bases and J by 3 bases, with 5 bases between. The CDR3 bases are TGTGCCAGCAGTTACGATAACTACGAGCAGTACTTC. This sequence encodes CASSYDNYEQYF.

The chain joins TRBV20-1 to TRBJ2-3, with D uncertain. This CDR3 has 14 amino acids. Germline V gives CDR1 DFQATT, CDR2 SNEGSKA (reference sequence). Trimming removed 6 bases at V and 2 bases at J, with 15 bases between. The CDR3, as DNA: TGCAGTGCCCTAAGTTCCCGCCTCACAGATACGCAGTATTTT. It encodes CSALSSRLTDTQYF.

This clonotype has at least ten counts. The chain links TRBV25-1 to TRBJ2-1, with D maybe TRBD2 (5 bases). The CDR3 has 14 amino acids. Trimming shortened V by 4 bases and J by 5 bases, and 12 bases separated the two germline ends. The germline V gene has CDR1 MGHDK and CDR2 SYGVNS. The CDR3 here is CASSGWTPDNEQFF. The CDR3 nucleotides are TGTGCCAGCAGTGGATGGACTCCTGACAATGAGCAGTTCTTC.

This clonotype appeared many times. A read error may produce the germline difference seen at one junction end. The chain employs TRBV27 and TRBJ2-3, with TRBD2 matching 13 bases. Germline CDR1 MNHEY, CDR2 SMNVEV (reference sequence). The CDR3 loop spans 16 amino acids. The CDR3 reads CASSPWTSGSAKRKIF. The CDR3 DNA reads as TGTGCCAGCAGTCCGTGGACTAGCGGGAGCGCCAAGAGGAAGATTTTT.